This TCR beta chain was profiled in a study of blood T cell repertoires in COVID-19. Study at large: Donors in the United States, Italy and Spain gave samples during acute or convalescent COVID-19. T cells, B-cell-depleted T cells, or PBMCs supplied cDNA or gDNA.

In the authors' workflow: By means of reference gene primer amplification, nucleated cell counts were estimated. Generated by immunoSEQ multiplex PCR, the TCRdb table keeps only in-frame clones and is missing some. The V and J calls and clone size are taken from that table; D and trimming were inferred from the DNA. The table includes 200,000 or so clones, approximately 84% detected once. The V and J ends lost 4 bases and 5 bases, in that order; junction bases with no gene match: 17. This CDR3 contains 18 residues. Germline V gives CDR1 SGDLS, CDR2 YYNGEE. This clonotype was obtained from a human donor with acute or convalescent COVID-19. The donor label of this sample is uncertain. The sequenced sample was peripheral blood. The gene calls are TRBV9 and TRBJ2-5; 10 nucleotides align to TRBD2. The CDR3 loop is CASSWSVAGSGRAETQYF. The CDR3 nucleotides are TGTGCCAGCAGCTGGTCAGTAGCCGGGAGCGGGAGGGCGGAGACCCAGTACTTC.